This T cell receptor (beta chain) appears in the sequencing data of a study of blood T cell repertoires in COVID-19. Looking at the study overall: Samples came from the United States, Italy and Spain, spanning acute and convalescent COVID-19.

The protocol was immunoSEQ multiplex PCR, while the TCRdb copy is restricted to in-frame clones and leaves out a portion. The sample includes 60,000 to 70,000 clones, about 89% of them seen just once. Germline-derived CDR1 and CDR2 are LNHDA and SQIVND (reference sequence). The CDR3 runs to 14 residues. With V trimmed by 4 bases and J by 6 bases, 8 bases remained unmatched. This receptor was obtained from a human donor in a cohort sampled during active COVID-19. This chain joins TRBV19 and TRBJ2-7; TRBD2 matches at 8 bases. Sequencing used peripheral blood. The CDR3 protein is CASSTSGGLAEQYF. The CDR3 DNA reads as TGTGCCAGTAGTACGTCGGGGGGGCTCGCCGAGCAGTACTTC. The variable domain in full, completed from reference TRBV19 and TRBJ2-7, reads DGGITQSPKYLFRKEGQNVTLSCEQNLNHDAMYWYRQDPGQGLRLIYYSQIVNDFQKGDIAEGYSVSREKKESFPLTVTSAQKNPTAFYLCASSTSGGLAEQYFGPGTRLTVT.